These T cell receptor beta chains were read from a single sample in a study of cytomegalovirus exposure and HLA in healthy donors. Produced via immunoSEQ multiplex PCR; TCRdb's table is partial and in-frame only. The sample includes tens of thousands of clones, 74% of them seen just once. Sequencing was performed on PBMCs. The receptors come from a woman in her thirties in good health and CMV-seropositive. Each CDR3 is given with its conserved first and last residue. The D gene is left open where the match is weak.

TRBJ2-1 TRBV14 TRBD1 CASSAQGFSYNEQFF
TRBJ2-7 TRBV28 NA CASSSPPGLSGEQYF
TRBJ1-5 TRBV2 NA CASNGVTENQPQHF
TRBJ1-4 TRBV29-1 NA CSVGERIGEKLFF
TRBJ2-7 TRBV28 NA CASSLRGGEDRRYEQYF
TRBJ1-2 TRBV7-2 TRBD1 CASSLTTGGYGYTF
TRBJ1-3 TRBV15 NA CATSRERGRFGNTIYF
TRBJ1-2 TRBV7-2 NA CASSLSGSWGYTF
TRBJ2-1 TRBV7-8 NA CASTGPLSGEQFF
TRBJ2-7 TRBV2 TRBD1 CASSEAPTGPSEQYF
TRBJ2-7 TRBV10-3 TRBD2 CAISAGGRDEQYF
TRBJ2-7 TRBV30 TRBD1 CAWSILTGSYEQYF
TRBJ1-5 TRBV18 TRBD1 CASSSGTGGNQPQHF
TRBJ2-7 TRBV25-1 TRBD1 CASSKGGSFYEQYF
TRBJ1-2 TRBV6-5 TRBD1 CATLQGNYGYTF